This T cell receptor beta chain was sequenced for a study of blood T cell repertoires in COVID-19. Germline V gene sequence: CDR1 SGHNT, CDR2 YYREEE (reference sequence). CDR3 size: 15 residues. V gave up 0 bases and J gave up 3 bases; unmatched junction bases: 2. Produced via immunoSEQ multiplex PCR; TCRdb's table is partial and in-frame only. Of about 47,000 clones listed, 82% are singletons. Specimen: peripheral blood. This TCR was recovered from a human donor with acute or convalescent COVID-19. The donor label of this sample is uncertain. The V call is TRBV5-4, the J call TRBJ2-7; 11 positions agree with TRBD2. The CDR3 loop is CASSLGGLADYEQYF. CDR3 coding DNA: TGTGCCAGCAGCTTGGGGGGACTAGCGGACTACGAGCAGTACTTC.